Listed below are T cell receptor beta chains from one sample, sequenced in a study of blood T cell repertoires in COVID-19. The table came from immunoSEQ multiplex PCR; TCRdb's copy has only in-frame clones and leaves some out. The profile shows approximately 170,000 clones, about 85% of them singletons. The sequenced sample was peripheral blood. The receptors were gathered from a man between 70 and 80 years old who had recovered from COVID-19. CDR3s leave out the opening cysteine and the closing phenylalanine or tryptophan. Each record gives: clone size, J gene, V gene, CDR3 length, CDR3 protein. Clone size is given for some rows only: seen once, a few or many times, or a class if the clone is expanded.

-	TRBJ2-7	TRBV5-1	13	ASSTGVPQTYEQY
-	TRBJ2-3	TRBV4-1	13	ASRLAEGSTDTQY
-	TRBJ1-3	TRBV25-1	15	ASSELGAGLSGNTIY
-	TRBJ1-1	TRBV14	9	ASSLGREAF
-	TRBJ1-1	TRBV6-6	11	ASTVIVNTEAF
-	TRBJ1-4	TRBV7-2	16	ASSLVGQGIVPNEKLF
-	TRBJ2-2	TRBV9	14	ASSVASSGSPGELF
-	TRBJ2-7	TRBV19	13	ASSSASGHGYEQY
-	TRBJ2-3	TRBV28	13	ASNPLAGGTDTQY
-	TRBJ2-7	TRBV19	14	ASSTRSAGSSYEQY
-	TRBJ1-2	TRBV28	14	ASSTPVDGGNYGYT
-	TRBJ2-5	TRBV2	11	ASSPSGMETQY
once	TRBJ2-3	TRBV2	13	ASSGGTGAVDTQY
-	TRBJ1-5	TRBV5-1	13	ASSLTGNSNQPQH
-	TRBJ1-4	TRBV5-1	12	ASSFRQNNEKLF
-	TRBJ2-1	TRBV27	15	ASSSITGTSLYNEQF
-	TRBJ2-7	TRBV3-1/TRBV3-2	13	ASSQGVSIRDEQY
-	TRBJ1-1	TRBV3-1/TRBV3-2	14	ASRDRPGGRSTEAF